The 2 T cell receptor beta chains below all came from one sample that was sequenced in a study of T cell responses to AZD1222 COVID-19 vaccine. Sequenced by immunoSEQ multiplex PCR; TCRdb stores in-frame clones only, minus some. The repertoire holds about 88,000 clones, with 90% to 95% as singletons. The sample was peripheral blood, taken on day 0 of AZD1222 vaccination. The source is an adult in good health.

This sequence joins TRBV27 and TRBJ1-5; 8 nucleotides agree with TRBD1. Unmatched junction bases numbered 4, after V lost 7 bases and J lost 2 bases. The CDR3 has 14 amino acids. Germline lookup yields CDR1 MNHEY and CDR2 SMNVEV (reference sequence). CDR3 nucleotide sequence: TGTGCCAGCACTGCGACAGGGGGCAATCAGCCCCAGCATTTT. This codes for CASTATGGNQPQHF.

This clone is a singleton in its sample. The chain recombines TRBV6-5 with TRBJ2-1; TRBD1 might be the D (6 bases). CDR1 and CDR2 (germline): MNHEY, SVGAGI. CDR3 size: 15 residues. The germline V and J ends were trimmed by 3 bases and 2 bases, with 11 bases remaining between them. The CDR3 bases are TGTGCCAGCAGTTATCGACAGGCTCCCTACAATGAGCAGTTCTTC. This sequence encodes CASSYRQAPYNEQFF.